The 27 T cell receptor beta chains listed next were all sequenced from one sample in a study of T-cell reconstitution after alpha-beta-depleted transplantation in children. The TCRbeta library was prepared with unique molecular identifiers. Each CDR3 protein is one row after TCRdb ran MiXCR on the PCR reads. The table has 250,000 to 400,000 distinct CDR3 sequences, approximately 23% seen once. The material sequenced was PBMCs, mostly from graft donor cells, taken 180 days after TCRalphabeta/CD19-depleted stem cell transplant. These receptors originate from a male patient aged 5 to 17 who had a stem cell transplant for acute lymphoblastic leukemia, so the T cells may come from the graft donor.

The rearrangement uses TRBV7-3 and TRBJ2-7; the D is unclear. The V end lost 0 bases, the J end lost 5 bases, and 8 bases lay between the germline ends. The CDR3 spans 13 residues. Germline V gene sequence: CDR1 SGHTA, CDR2 FQGTGA. CDR3 nucleotides: TGTGCCAGCAGCTTAACTCCCCCTGACGAGCAGTACTTC. Translating gives CASSLTPPDEQYF.

This clonotype was picked up a small number of times. The CDR3 coding sequence is TGTGCCAGCAGGGCTGGCAGCCATTTCAACTACGAGCAGTACTTC. Encoded protein: CASRAGSHFNYEQYF. The chain links TRBV12-3 or TRBV12-4 to TRBJ2-7; no clear D. CDR3 length: 15 amino acids. Trimming removed 6 bases at V and 3 bases at J, with 18 bases between.

The chain combines TRBV7-6 with TRBJ1-1; D uncertain. V was trimmed by 5 bases and J by 3 bases, leaving 13 bases between them. CDR1 is SGHVS, CDR2 FNYEAQ, per germline. CDR3 size: 14 residues. The CDR3 is CASSPINTYTEAFF. In DNA form, the CDR3 reads TGTGCCAGCAGCCCCATCAATACCTACACTGAAGCTTTCTTT.

This chain joins TRBV2 and TRBJ2-3, with 9 nucleotides matching TRBD1. The germline V gene encodes CDR1 SNHLY and CDR2 FYNNEI. The CDR3 has 14 amino acids. J was trimmed by 3 bases and V by 8 bases; bases with no gene match: 6. In nucleotides, the CDR3 is TGTGCCAGCCGGGACAGGGTGGGAACAGATACGCAGTATTTT. Protein product: CASRDRVGTDTQYF. Full variable domain (missing parts from reference TRBV2 and TRBJ2-3): EPEVTQTPSHQVTQMGQEVILRCVPISNHLYFYWYRQILGQKVEFLVSFYNNEISEKSEIFDDQFSVERPDGSNFTLKIRSTKLEDSAMYFCASRDRVGTDTQYFGPGTRLTVL.

The chain recombines TRBV15 with TRBJ2-7, with a weak D call TRBD1 (6 bases). Looked up from germline, CDR1 is LNHNV and CDR2 is YYDKDF (reference sequence). CDR3 size: 16 residues. The V and J ends lost 4 bases and 3 bases respectively, with 19 bases between them. CDR3: CATSIRGAPQVYEQYF. CDR3 coding DNA: TGTGCCACCAGCATCAGGGGAGCCCCCCAGGTCTACGAGCAGTACTTC.

This clonotype was detected only a few times. CDR3 in amino acids: CASGKWLETQYF. The CDR3 bases are TGTGCCAGCGGCAAGTGGTTAGAGACCCAGTACTTC. This chain uses TRBV27 with TRBJ2-5; D remains unclear. The CDR3 is 12 residues long. The ends were cut back, 8 bases at V and 4 bases at J, with 11 bases in the middle. Germline V gene lookup returns CDR1 MNHEY and CDR2 SMNVEV (reference sequence).

This clonotype appeared a few times. The rearrangement links TRBV7-6 to TRBJ2-7; TRBD1 might be the D (6 bases). Trimming removed 5 bases from V and 0 bases from J, with 11 bases in between. Germline V lookup: CDR1 SGHVS, CDR2 FNYEAQ. The CDR3 spans 14 residues. CDR3 sequence (DNA): TGTGCCAGCAGCGCCCGGGACATCTCCTACGAGCAGTACTTC. Translation gives CASSARDISYEQYF. Combining the CDR3 with reference TRBV7-6 and TRBJ2-7 gives the whole variable domain GAGVSQSPRYKVTKRGQDVALRCDPISGHVSLYWYRQALGQGPEFLTYFNYEAQQDKSGLPNDRFSAERPEGSISTLTIQRTEQRDSAMYRCASSARDISYEQYFGPGTRLTVT.

The chain employs TRBV20-1 and TRBJ2-7; 9 bases line up with TRBD2. The CDR3 is made up of 15 amino acids. Trimming at V came to 4 bases and at J to 3 bases, leaving 10 bases not matched to a gene. Germline-derived CDR1 and CDR2 are DFQATT and SNEGSKA (reference sequence). The CDR3, as DNA: TGCAGTGCTAACGAAATAGCGGGAGCCCTCTACGAGCAGTACTTC. Translation gives CSANEIAGALYEQYF.

V and J are TRBV12-3 or TRBV12-4 and TRBJ2-7, with 7 bases that match TRBD2. The V segment lost 10 bases and the J segment 7 bases; nucleotides outside the gene matches: 13. The CDR3 length is 13 residues. CDR3: CATSGNQQREQYF. The CDR3 bases are TGTGCCACGAGCGGGAACCAGCAGAGGGAGCAGTACTTC.

This clonotype has a handful of counts. This chain links TRBV4-1 with TRBJ1-4; D unclear. Germline CDR1 and CDR2: MGHRA and YSYEKL. This CDR3 is built from 17 residues. Trimming cost V 0 bases and J 7 bases, with 18 bases left between them. The CDR3 DNA follows: TGCGCCAGCAGCCAAGATCTCGCGAGGGCGGTAGGTGAAAAACTGTTTTTT. Translating it yields CASSQDLARAVGEKLFF.

This clonotype occurred a few times. The chain employs TRBV11-3 and TRBJ2-5; 8 nucleotides align to TRBD1. V lost 4 bases and J lost 3; bases outside the gene matches: 4. Germline-derived CDR1 and CDR2 are SGHNT and YENEEA. The CDR3 length is 14 residues. The CDR3 DNA follows: TGTGCCAGCAGCTCCTCGGACAGGGAAGAGACCCAGTACTTC. It is translated as CASSSSDREETQYF.

The chain combines TRBV29-1 with TRBJ2-3, with 10 bases fitting TRBD2. V gave up 6 bases and J gave up 5 bases; unmatched junction bases: 8. This CDR3 contains 14 residues. The germline gives CDR1 SQVTM, CDR2 ANQGSEA. The CDR3 bases are TGCAGCGTCGTTAGCGGGAGGCGTGAAGATACGCAGTATTTT. This codes for CSVVSGRREDTQYF.

This clonotype was found many times. The CDR3, as DNA: TGTGCCAGCAGCGCCCCGGAGAAGCCTGTGCCCCTGGGACAGAACCAAGAGACCCAGTACTTC. Its protein product is CASSAPEKPVPLGQNQETQYF. This sequence joins TRBV7-2 and TRBJ2-5; 7 positions match TRBD1. CDR3 length equals 21 residues. Germline loops: CDR1 SGHTA, CDR2 FQGNSA. The V and J ends lost 5 bases and 0 bases, in that order; junction bases with no gene match: 24.

The chain combines TRBV28 with TRBJ2-2; D is unclear. CDR1 and CDR2 from the germline V gene are MDHEN and SYDVKM. V lost 3 bases to trimming and J lost 5 bases, with 10 bases between them. This CDR3 region has 14 residues. CDR3 sequence: CASSFGKLTGELFF. The CDR3 nucleotides read TGTGCCAGCAGTTTCGGAAAGCTAACCGGGGAGCTGTTTTTT.

The chain links TRBV5-1 to TRBJ2-5; the D gene is possibly TRBD2 (5 bases). V was clipped by 0 bases and J by 4 bases, with 13 bases between them. The germline V gene encodes CDR1 SGHRS and CDR2 YFSETQ. This CDR3 comprises 15 residues. The CDR3 spells CASSLVSSRRETQYF. In nucleotides, the CDR3 is TGCGCCAGCAGCTTGGTGTCTAGCCGTCGAGAGACCCAGTACTTC.

This clonotype was picked up many times. The chain has TRBV5-1 and TRBJ2-1, with D uncertain. V lost 1 base and J 8 bases, leaving 7 bases between the germline ends. Germline values: CDR1 SGHRS, CDR2 YFSETQ. This CDR3 comprises 12 residues. This CDR3 is CASSLRPDEQFF. As DNA, the CDR3 is TGCGCCAGCAGCTTGCGCCCCGATGAGCAGTTCTTC.

The gene calls are TRBV5-1 and TRBJ2-7, with 7 bases fitting TRBD2. Germline CDR1 reads SGHRS; CDR2 reads YFSETQ. There are 14 residues in the CDR3. The V gene end was trimmed by 0 bases and the J gene end by 5 bases; junction bases not matched to a gene: 5. CDR3 DNA sequence: TGCGCCAGCAGCTTGGGACTAGCAGACGACGAGCAGTACTTC. Translating gives CASSLGLADDEQYF.

This chain uses TRBV3-1 with TRBJ1-1, with a tentative D call TRBD1 (5 bases). The germline V gene encodes CDR1 LGHDT and CDR2 YNNKEL (reference sequence). This CDR3 comprises 14 residues. V lost 7 bases and J lost 1, with 13 bases in between. CDR3 region: CASTPWGANTEAFF. The CDR3, as DNA: TGTGCCAGCACCCCTTGGGGCGCGAACACTGAAGCTTTCTTT.

This clonotype occurred many times. This rearrangement joins TRBV7-9 to TRBJ2-1; 10 nucleotides align to TRBD2. The CDR3 has 15 residues. Germline V CDR1 and CDR2: SEHNR, FQNEAQ (reference sequence). V was clipped by 3 bases and J by 4 bases; unmatched bases: 3. CDR3 nucleotide sequence: TGTGCCAGCAGCTTCGGACTAGCGGTTTACAATGAGCAGTTCTTC. Translated: CASSFGLAVYNEQFF.

This clonotype was observed a handful of times. The chain has TRBV5-1 and TRBJ2-5; 8 nucleotides agree with TRBD1. CDR1 is SGHRS, CDR2 YFSETQ, per germline. The CDR3 totals 17 residues. The V gene end was trimmed by 0 bases and the J gene end by 2 bases; junction bases not matched to a gene: 9. The CDR3 here is CASSLGRDRLSQETQYF. Here the CDR3 DNA reads TGCGCCAGCAGCTTGGGAAGGGACAGGCTATCTCAAGAGACCCAGTACTTC.

This clonotype was detected a few times. The J gene is TRBJ2-5, the V gene TRBV7-3; the match to TRBD1 covers 10 bases. The germline V gene encodes CDR1 SGHTA and CDR2 FQGTGA. This CDR3 contains 16 residues. Germline trimming cut 5 bases from V and 5 bases from J; bases unmatched to any gene: 11. The CDR3 DNA reads TGTGCCAGCAGCCCCTTAACGACAGGGGGCAGGGAGACCCAGTACTTC. It encodes CASSPLTTGGRETQYF.

The rearrangement joins TRBV4-1 to TRBJ2-4; D gene ambiguous. CDR1 and CDR2 from the germline V gene are MGHRA and YSYEKL. Trimming took 1 base from V and 0 from J, leaving 10 bases between them. CDR3 length equals 16 residues. CDR3 amino acids: CASSQGGPLAKNIQYF. As DNA, the CDR3 is TGCGCCAGCAGCCAAGGCGGACCTCTAGCCAAAAACATTCAGTACTTC.

Comments on this clonotype: The junction departs from the called germline gene at one end, perhaps through a read error. The chain recombines TRBV20-1 with TRBJ2-2, with a tentative D call TRBD1 (6 bases). Germline V gives CDR1 DFQATT, CDR2 SNEGSKA (reference sequence). The CDR3 sequence is 17 residues long. The CDR3, as DNA: TGCTGTGCTAGAGCCCCTTACCGGGACAAGAACACCGGGGAGCTGTTTTTT. Translated, it gives CCARAPYRDKNTGELFF.

CDR3 amino acids: CASSPGWGGTDTQYF. CDR3 in DNA: TGTGCCAGCTCACCAGGCTGGGGTGGTACAGATACGCAGTATTTT. The chain employs TRBV18 and TRBJ2-3; D call uncertain. This CDR3 contains 15 residues. CDR1 is KGHSH and CDR2 is LQKENI in the germline V gene. The V gene lost 2 bases and the J gene lost 3 bases, with 12 bases spanning the gap.

This clonotype occurred a few times. V is TRBV27 and J is TRBJ1-2; D unresolved. This CDR3 comprises 13 residues. Between the trimmed V and J ends, which lost 4 bases and 5 bases, there was a span of 11 bases. Germline V gene lookup returns CDR1 MNHEY and CDR2 SMNVEV (reference sequence). The chain's CDR3 is CASSSSAPYGYTF. For the CDR3, the DNA is TGTGCCAGCAGTTCGAGTGCGCCGTATGGCTACACCTTC.

As DNA, the CDR3 is TGCAGTGCTAGCGCATACGCTAGGGCAAGCACAGATACGCAGTATTTT. Translated, it gives CSASAYARASTDTQYF. V is TRBV20-1 and J is TRBJ2-3; D unresolved. CDR3 length: 16 amino acids. The germline gives CDR1 DFQATT, CDR2 SNEGSKA (reference sequence). Trimming took off 3 bases at V and 0 bases at J, with 16 bases between the two ends.

The chain recombines TRBV7-9 with TRBJ2-5, with 12 bases lining up with TRBD2. The V gene's germline CDR1 is SEHNR and CDR2 FQNEAQ (reference sequence). Losses at the gene ends were 8 bases for V and 1 base for J; bases not matched to a gene: 5. The CDR3 length is 15 residues. The CDR3 is CASGRGLAGQETQYF. CDR3 DNA sequence: TGTGCCAGCGGTAGGGGACTAGCGGGCCAAGAGACCCAGTACTTC.